This T cell receptor beta chain stems from a study of regulatory T cells in long-lasting Graves disease. About the study: With positive TSH receptor antibodies and over 5 years of antithyroid drugs, Graves' disease was considered persistent. Study-level findings and limits: It was in persistent disease that TRBV28, TRBJ1-2 and TRBJ2-5 were favored. Persistent Graves' cases showed lower TCR diversity than newly diagnosed cases.

Researchers made TCR beta libraries by using iRepertoire HTBI primers and running Arm-PCR on CDR3 regions. In TCRdb, the multiplex PCR reads were re-called with MiXCR into one record per CDR3 protein. The sample contains almost 350,000 distinct CDR3 sequences, about 19% of which appear only once. The CDR3 contains 15 residues. V was clipped by 1 base and J by 5 bases, with 14 bases between them. In germline, CDR1 is SGHTA, CDR2 FQGNSA. Time point indicated: persistent/refractory GD, antithyroid drugs over 5 years with positive TRAb. Construction of the TCR library relied on RNA isolated from PBMCs. The diagnosis of Graves' disease used American Thyroid Association guidelines. This clonotype was seen ten or more times. The antigen is not known.

This clonotype was sampled from a female donor with Graves disease. The chain employs TRBV7-2 and TRBJ2-5; D might be TRBD1 (7 bases). The sample here was peripheral blood mononuclear cells (PBMCs), taken when the disease was refractory, from a patient treated with antithyroid drugs. The CDR3 spells CASSLVGGGMETQYF. The CDR3, as DNA: TGTGCCAGCAGCTTAGTTGGAGGGGGCATGGAGACCCAGTACTTC.